This is a list of T cell receptor beta chains from one sample in a study of blood T cells in healthy people across ages. TCRdb ran MiXCR on the 5' RACE reads and lists one entry per CDR3 protein. The sample shows about 1.4 million distinct CDR3 sequences, 59% of them seen only once. The sequenced sample consisted of blood. The receptors derive from a man aged 18 to 30 in good health. The CDR3 runs from the conserved cysteine through the conserved F or W. The D gene is left open where the match is weak. Part of the rows lack a size; the others show once, few, many or a class for expanded clones.

clone size: .; J gene: TRBJ2-5; V gene: TRBV6-2/TRBV6-3; D gene: .; CDR3 DNA: TGTGCCACCTGTTGTGGGGCCCAAGAGACCCAGTACTTC; CDR3 protein: CATCCGAQETQYF
clone size: .; J gene: TRBJ2-5; V gene: TRBV5-1; D gene: TRBD2; CDR3 DNA: TGCGCCAGCAGCTTGGGGCGGGGGGTTAGTGAGCAGTACTTC; CDR3 protein: CASSLGRGVSEQYF
clone size: .; J gene: TRBJ1-5; V gene: TRBV7-2; D gene: .; CDR3 DNA: TGTGCCAGCAGCGTTCCGATTAATCAGCCCCAGCATTTT; CDR3 protein: CASSVPINQPQHF
clone size: .; J gene: TRBJ1-1; V gene: TRBV20-1; D gene: .; CDR3 DNA: TGCAGTGCTAGGGGGGATCCCACTGAAGCTTTCTTT; CDR3 protein: CSARGDPTEAFF
clone size: .; J gene: TRBJ2-7; V gene: TRBV20-1; D gene: .; CDR3 DNA: TGCAGTGCCAAACGGGCCGACTACGAGCAGTACTTC; CDR3 protein: CSAKRADYEQYF
clone size: .; J gene: TRBJ1-6; V gene: TRBV15; D gene: TRBD1; CDR3 DNA: TGTGCCACCAGCAGTCGTGTGACAGGGTTTAATTCACCCCTCCACTTT; CDR3 protein: CATSSRVTGFNSPLHF
clone size: .; J gene: TRBJ1-2; V gene: TRBV29-1; D gene: TRBD1; CDR3 DNA: TGCAGCGTTGACTGGGACAGCTTTGGCTACACCTTC; CDR3 protein: CSVDWDSFGYTF
clone size: .; J gene: TRBJ2-3; V gene: TRBV3-1; D gene: .; CDR3 DNA: TGTGCCAGCAGCCAGTCCGGGACTCGCACAGATACGCAGTATTTT; CDR3 protein: CASSQSGTRTDTQYF
clone size: .; J gene: TRBJ1-2; V gene: TRBV4-2; D gene: TRBD1; CDR3 DNA: TGTGCCAGCAGCCAACAGGGACAGGGGGCGCAAGGCTACACCTTC; CDR3 protein: CASSQQGQGAQGYTF
clone size: few; J gene: TRBJ2-3; V gene: TRBV29-1; D gene: TRBD2; CDR3 DNA: TGCAGCGTTCGCGGGAGACTCACAGATACGCAGTATTTT; CDR3 protein: CSVRGRLTDTQYF
clone size: .; J gene: TRBJ2-7; V gene: TRBV4-2; D gene: .; CDR3 DNA: TGTGCCAGCAGCCAAGTTAGTCAGAGCTACGAGCAGTACTTC; CDR3 protein: CASSQVSQSYEQYF